Listed here are 7 T cell receptor beta chains from one sample, sequenced in a study of blood T cell repertoires in COVID-19. Repertoires were generated with immunoSEQ multiplex PCR, while TCRdb's copy carries only in-frame clones and drops some. The data show about 260,000 clones, 75% to 95% seen once. Sequencing input: peripheral blood. The receptor set was obtained from a person in their late teens or twenties with COVID-19, enrolled during active disease.

The chain couples TRBV9 to TRBJ1-2, with 9 positions matching TRBD1. J gave up 6 bases and V 4 bases, and 10 bases lay outside the gene matches. CDR3 length: 15 amino acids. The V gene's germline CDR1 is SGDLS and CDR2 YYNGEE. CDR3 in DNA: TGTGCCAGCAGCAACCGGGACAGGGTTTTGAATGGCTACACCTTC. This gives the protein CASSNRDRVLNGYTF.

V usage is TRBV7-8 and J usage is TRBJ2-3; D perhaps matches TRBD2 (6 bases). The CDR3 is made up of 16 amino acids. Germline CDR1 reads SGHVS; CDR2 reads FQNEAQ. Trimming stripped 5 bases from V and 0 bases from J, with 15 bases between. The CDR3 region has the DNA TGTGCCAGCAGCCGAGGGACTTACACTAGCACAGATACGCAGTATTTT. It codes for CASSRGTYTSTDTQYF.

The chain employs TRBV12-3 or TRBV12-4 and TRBJ2-7; the D gene is possibly TRBD2 (6 bases). This CDR3 is 13 amino acids long. The V gene lost 3 bases and the J gene lost 4 bases, with 10 bases spanning the gap. The CDR3 loop is CASSFSSAYEQYF. CDR3 nucleotides: TGTGCCAGCAGTTTCTCTAGCGCTTACGAGCAGTACTTC.

This rearrangement joins TRBV9 to TRBJ2-5; 9 nucleotides align to TRBD2. CDR3 size: 16 residues. V gave up 0 bases and J gave up 5 bases; unmatched junction bases: 8. Germline-derived CDR1 and CDR2 are SGDLS and YYNGEE. The CDR3 here is CASSVASGLAWETQYF. The CDR3 DNA reads as TGTGCCAGCAGCGTAGCGTCGGGACTAGCTTGGGAGACCCAGTACTTC.

This clone was seen only once. The chain couples TRBV4-3 to TRBJ1-2, with D possibly matching TRBD1 (5 bases). Germline lookup yields CDR1 LGHNA and CDR2 YSLEER. The CDR3 has 14 residues. V lost 0 bases, J lost 7 bases, and 12 bases lay in between. The CDR3 here is CASSQDFGGSGYTF. The CDR3 bases are TGCGCCAGCAGCCAAGATTTCGGGGGGTCTGGCTACACCTTC.

This sequence joins TRBV10-3 and TRBJ2-2; 8 positions agree with TRBD2. Germline V lookup: CDR1 ENHRY, CDR2 SYGVKD. J was trimmed by 7 bases and V by 8 bases; bases with no gene match: 12. The CDR3 totals 15 residues. The DNA for the CDR3 is TGTGCCATCCGCGTTACGGGAGGGCCGTTCGGGGAGCTGTTTTTT. It is translated as CAIRVTGGPFGELFF.

The V call is TRBV10-1, the J call TRBJ2-2; D ambiguous. Germline V CDR1 and CDR2: WNHNN, SYGVQD (reference sequence). The CDR3 is 14 amino acids. V was pared by 2 bases and J by 2 bases, with 6 bases between. CDR3 sequence: CASSEGQNTGELFF. In nucleotides, the CDR3 is TGCGCCAGCAGTGAGGGCCAAAACACCGGGGAGCTGTTTTTT.